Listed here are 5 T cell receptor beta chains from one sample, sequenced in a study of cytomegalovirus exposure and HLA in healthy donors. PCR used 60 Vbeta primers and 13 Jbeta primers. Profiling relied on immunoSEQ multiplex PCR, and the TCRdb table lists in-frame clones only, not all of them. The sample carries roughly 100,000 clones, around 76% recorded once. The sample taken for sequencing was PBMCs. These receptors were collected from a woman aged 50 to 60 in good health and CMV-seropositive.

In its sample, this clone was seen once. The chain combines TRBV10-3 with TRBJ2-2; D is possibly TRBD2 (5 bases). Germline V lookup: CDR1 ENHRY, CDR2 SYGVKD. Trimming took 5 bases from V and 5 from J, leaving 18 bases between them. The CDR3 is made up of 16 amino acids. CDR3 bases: TGTGCCATCAGTCCCCCCCGGACCACGGGGACCGGGGAGCTGTTTTTT. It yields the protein CAISPPRTTGTGELFF.

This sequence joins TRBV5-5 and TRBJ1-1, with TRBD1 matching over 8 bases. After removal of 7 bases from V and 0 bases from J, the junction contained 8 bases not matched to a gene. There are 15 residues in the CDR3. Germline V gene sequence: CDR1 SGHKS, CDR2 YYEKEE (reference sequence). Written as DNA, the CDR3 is TGTGCCAGCGGGTCACAGGGGGGAATGAACACTGAAGCTTTCTTT. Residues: CASGSQGGMNTEAFF.

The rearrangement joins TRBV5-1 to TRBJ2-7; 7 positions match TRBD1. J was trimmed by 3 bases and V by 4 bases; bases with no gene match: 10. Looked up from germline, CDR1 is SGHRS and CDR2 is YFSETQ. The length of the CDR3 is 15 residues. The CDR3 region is CASSPNPGQLYEQYF. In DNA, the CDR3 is TGCGCCAGCAGCCCAAATCCGGGACAGCTCTACGAGCAGTACTTC.

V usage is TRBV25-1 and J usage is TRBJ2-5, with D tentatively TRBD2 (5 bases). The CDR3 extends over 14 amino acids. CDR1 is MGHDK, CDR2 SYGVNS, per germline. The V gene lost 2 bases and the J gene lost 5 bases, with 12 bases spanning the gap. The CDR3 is CASSEMRAWETQYF. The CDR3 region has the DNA TGTGCCAGCAGTGAAATGAGGGCCTGGGAGACCCAGTACTTC.

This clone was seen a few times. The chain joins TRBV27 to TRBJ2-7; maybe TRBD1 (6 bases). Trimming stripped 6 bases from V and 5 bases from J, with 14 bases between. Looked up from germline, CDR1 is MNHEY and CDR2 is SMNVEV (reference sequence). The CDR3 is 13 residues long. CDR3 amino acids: CASSHSTGNEQYF. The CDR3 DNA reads TGTGCCAGCAGCCATTCAACAGGGAACGAGCAGTACTTC.